This is a list of T cell receptor beta chains from one sample in a study of OX40 agonist ivuxolimab in advanced cancers. Profiled with immunoSEQ multiplex PCR; TCRdb holds only in-frame clones, not every one. This table has about 70,000 clones, 90% to 95% appearing once. Sequenced here: CD4+ or CD8+ T cells sorted from blood, sampled in a trial of the OX40 agonist ivuxolimab. Receptor source: an adult with an advanced solid tumor such as melanoma, head and neck, liver or kidney cancer. Both conserved end residues are part of each CDR3. D genes are given only for firm matches. A row's size may be missing; if present it is once, few, many or a size class.

abundance,d_gene,v_gene,j_gene,len,CDR3aa,CDR3nt
few,TRBD1,TRBV5-1,TRBJ1-5,15,CASSATGGNNQPQHF,TGCGCCAGCAGCGCGACAGGGGGCAACAATCAGCCCCAGCATTTT
.,.,TRBV18,TRBJ1-1,15,CASSPGPGMNTEAFF,TGTGCCAGCTCCCCCGGGCCCGGAATGAACACTGAAGCTTTCTTT
.,TRBD2,TRBV5-1,TRBJ2-7,15,CASSLLLAGEYEQYF,TGCGCCAGCAGCTTGTTACTAGCGGGAGAATACGAGCAGTACTTC
.,.,TRBV4-3,TRBJ2-4,13,CASSQDQKRVQYF,TGCGCCAGCAGCCAAGATCAAAAGAGGGTTCAGTACTTC
.,.,TRBV15,TRBJ2-1,17,CATSRDLGGPGRNEQFF,TGTGCCACCAGCAGAGATTTAGGTGGTCCGGGGAGGAATGAGCAGTTCTTC
.,TRBD2,TRBV28,TRBJ2-2,13,CASTWRGTGELFF,TGTGCCAGCACCTGGCGGGGGACCGGGGAGCTGTTTTTT
few,TRBD2,TRBV7-2,TRBJ2-7,13,CASSLGGRIEQYF,TGTGCCAGCAGCTTAGGCGGGAGGATCGAGCAGTACTTC
.,.,TRBV4-3,TRBJ1-3,15,CASSQDPGRGNTIYF,TGCGCCAGCAGCCAAGATCCGGGTAGGGGAAACACCATATATTTT
once,TRBD1,TRBV6-5,TRBJ1-2,13,CASRPRQGYGYTF,TGTGCCAGCAGGCCTCGACAGGGCTATGGCTACACCTTC
.,.,TRBV29-1,TRBJ2-1,12,CSARLAYNEQFF,TGCAGCGCCCGACTAGCCTACAATGAGCAGTTCTTC
.,.,TRBV7-9,TRBJ2-1,14,CASSLETRVNEQFF,TGTGCCAGCAGCTTAGAAACTCGGGTCAATGAGCAGTTCTTC
.,.,TRBV5-1,TRBJ2-5,15,CASSAYAGSQETQYF,TGCGCCAGCAGCGCGTACGCGGGGAGCCAAGAGACCCAGTACTTC
.,TRBD1,TRBV30,TRBJ1-6,14,CAWTQDRRNSPLHF,TGTGCCTGGACCCAGGACAGGAGAAATTCACCCCTCCACTTT
few,.,TRBV7-8,TRBJ1-5,14,CASSFLQENQPQHF,TGTGCCAGCAGCTTTCTCCAGGAAAATCAGCCCCAGCATTTT
.,.,TRBV7-9,TRBJ2-7,15,CASSSRSAKSYEQYF,TGTGCCAGCAGCTCCCGTAGCGCAAAATCCTACGAGCAGTACTTC
.,.,TRBV2,TRBJ2-5,13,CASTKRSEETQYF,TGTGCCAGCACAAAGCGGAGCGAGGAGACCCAGTACTTC
.,TRBD1,TRBV2,TRBJ1-5,16,CASTIDTTGGWQPQHF,TGTGCCAGCACAATTGATACCACAGGGGGCTGGCAGCCCCAGCATTTT
.,TRBD1,TRBV19,TRBJ1-4,18,CASSIVLLSGQYNEKLFF,TGTGCCAGTAGTATCGTATTACTGTCGGGACAGTACAATGAAAAACTGTTTTTT
.,TRBD2,TRBV4-2,TRBJ2-5,15,CASSPGGGAQETQYF,TGTGCCAGCAGCCCCGGGGGGGGAGCCCAAGAGACCCAGTACTTC
.,.,TRBV7-9,TRBJ2-3,17,CASSLVIRATPTDTQYF,TGTGCCAGCAGCTTAGTTATCAGGGCGACCCCCACAGATACGCAGTATTTT
.,TRBD2,TRBV5-6,TRBJ2-1,16,CASSGGGRPTYNEQFF,TGTGCCAGCAGCGGCGGCGGGAGGCCCACCTACAATGAGCAGTTCTTC
.,.,TRBV28,TRBJ1-1,11,CASSLYTEAFF,TGTGCCAGCAGTTTATACACTGAAGCTTTCTTT
.,TRBD2,TRBV29-1,TRBJ2-5,14,CSVEEREGRETQYF,TGCAGCGTTGAAGAGCGGGAGGGAAGAGAGACCCAGTACTTC
.,TRBD1,TRBV5-3,TRBJ1-5,14,CARSLTGGCQPQHF,TGTGCCAGAAGCTTGACAGGGGGGTGTCAGCCCCAGCATTTT
.,.,TRBV28,TRBJ2-5,13,CASRGVGRETQYF,TGTGCCAGCAGGGGGGTAGGGCGAGAGACCCAGTACTTC
.,.,TRBV15,TRBJ2-6,17,CATSRDRLGAGANVLTF,TGTGCCACCAGCAGAGATAGGTTAGGGGCTGGGGCCAACGTCCTGACTTTC
.,.,TRBV7-2,TRBJ2-4,14,CASSFGLAKNIQYF,TGTGCCAGCAGCTTTGGACTAGCCAAAAACATTCAGTACTTC
.,.,TRBV7-5,TRBJ2-5,15,CARSLPPAGEETQYF,TGTGCCAGAAGCTTACCCCCAGCGGGAGAAGAGACCCAGTACTTC
once,TRBD2,TRBV11-1,TRBJ2-2,14,CASSFRLAGGELFF,TGTGCCAGCAGCTTTAGACTAGCCGGCGGGGAGCTGTTTTTT
.,TRBD2,TRBV7-9,TRBJ2-7,12,CAAAGAGYEQYF,TGTGCTGCAGCGGGGGCAGGATACGAGCAGTACTTC
.,.,TRBV6-1,TRBJ2-7,12,CASSEGPYEQYF,TGTGCCAGCAGTGAGGGTCCCTACGAGCAGTACTTC
.,.,TRBV28,TRBJ1-3,15,CASSPSHISGNTIYF,TGTGCCAGCAGTCCCTCCCACATCTCTGGAAACACCATATATTTT
.,TRBD1,TRBV18,TRBJ2-7,14,CASSPPQGVYEQYF,TGTGCCAGCTCACCACCGCAGGGGGTTTACGAGCAGTACTTC
.,.,TRBV18,TRBJ2-5,15,CASSLRGNSQETQYF,TGTGCCAGCTCACTAAGAGGGAATAGTCAGGAGACCCAGTACTTC
.,.,TRBV5-1,TRBJ1-1,14,CASAGTKGNTEAFF,TGCGCCAGCGCCGGGACGAAGGGGAACACTGAAGCTTTCTTT
.,TRBD2,TRBV5-1,TRBJ2-3,16,CASSLEAGGVTDTQYF,TGCGCCAGCAGCTTGGAAGCGGGAGGAGTAACAGATACGCAGTATTTT
.,.,TRBV7-9,TRBJ2-7,15,CASSLGAGKTYEQYF,TGTGCCAGCAGCTTAGGGGCAGGGAAGACCTACGAGCAGTACTTC
.,.,TRBV7-3,TRBJ2-7,15,CASSLTGQGGYEQYF,TGTGCCAGCAGCTTAACTGGACAGGGAGGGTACGAGCAGTACTTC
.,.,TRBV28,TRBJ2-5,15,CASSGGQVSQETQYF,TGTGCCAGCAGTGGTGGACAAGTATCTCAGGAGACCCAGTACTTC
.,.,TRBV5-5,TRBJ2-1,15,CASSFTAYSYNEQFF,TGTGCCAGCAGCTTCACAGCTTACTCCTACAATGAGCAGTTCTTC
.,.,TRBV29-1,TRBJ2-7,12,CSVVPGPSEQYF,TGCAGCGTTGTTCCGGGTCCATCCGAGCAGTACTTC
.,.,TRBV19,TRBJ2-7,14,CASSPSRGSGEQYF,TGTGCCAGTAGCCCCAGTCGGGGTAGTGGAGAGCAGTACTTC
.,.,TRBV29-1,TRBJ1-1,11,CSLGVNTEAFF,TGCAGCCTAGGGGTCAACACTGAAGCTTTCTTT
.,.,TRBV5-1,TRBJ1-2,14,CASSPPGQNYGYTF,TGCGCCAGCAGCCCGCCTGGACAGAACTATGGCTACACCTTC
.,.,TRBV28,TRBJ2-2,13,CASTLRGTGELFF,TGTGCCAGCACTCTTAGGGGGACCGGGGAGCTGTTTTTT